This T cell receptor (beta chain) was documented in a study of T cell changes during pregnancy in multiple sclerosis. This CDR3 comprises 16 residues. Per the germline V gene, CDR1 is MGHRA and CDR2 is YSYEKL. Trimming shortened V by 0 bases and J by 2 bases, and 12 bases separated the two germline ends. Repertoires were generated with immunoSEQ multiplex PCR, while TCRdb's copy carries only in-frame clones and drops some. The sample yields some 100,000 clones, around 90% seen once. The V gene is TRBV4-1, the J gene TRBJ2-3; perhaps TRBD2 as D (6 bases). This sequence was found in a female donor with multiple sclerosis, enrolled in a pregnancy study. The starting material was peripheral blood, obtained in the second trimester of pregnancy. As DNA, the CDR3 is TGCGCCAGCAGCCAAGAGCAGCGGGCCATCACAGATACGCAGTATTTT. Residues: CASSQEQRAITDTQYF.